This note documents a single T cell receptor (beta chain) sequence. Its matching antigen is unknown. The junction departs from germline at one end; a sequencing error may be responsible. Sequencing used immunoSEQ multiplex PCR; TCRdb keeps in-frame clones, though not all of them. The sample has approximately 110,000 clones; roughly 92% are singletons. This entry comes from a study of T cell repertoires and HLA-DP antigens. The CDR3 is 13 amino acids. Germline-derived CDR1 and CDR2 are SSHAT and FNYEAQ (reference sequence). The genes are TRBV7-7 and TRBJ2-2; D tentatively reads TRBD1 or TRBD2 (5 bases each). The sequence came from a woman in her late teens or twenties in good health and CMV-seronegative. Sequencing used CD4+ T cells from PBMCs. CDR3 sequence (DNA): TGTGCTAGCAGCCGGGACCTCACCGGGGAGCTGTTTTTT. Its protein is CASSRDLTGELFF.